This T cell receptor (beta chain) appears in the sequencing data of a study of T cell clones after liver transplantation. Turning to the study itself: Until 12-24 months post-transplant, subjects got standard immunosuppression and no induction. General study results and limits: Post-transplant time points were not standardized, so conclusions are preliminary. Rather than being deleted, graft donor-reactive T cells may have moved into the graft.

CDR3 length: 14 residues. Trimming removed 4 bases from V and 3 bases from J, with 12 bases in between. Germline values: CDR1 SGHRS, CDR2 YFSETQ. Of note for this clone: Its target is not known.

Sequencing used immunoSEQ multiplex PCR; TCRdb keeps in-frame clones, though not all of them. Of about 45,000 clones in the sample, around 83% were seen once. The clonotype comes from a human patient who received a liver transplant. The graft donor may be the source of some T cells. The chain recombines TRBV5-1 with TRBJ2-3; D remains ambiguous. Sequencing used CD4+ T cells from blood, obtained 24 months after liver transplant. CDR3 sequence: CASSRVAQTDTQYF. CDR3 DNA: TGCGCCAGCAGCCGGGTAGCCCAGACAGATACGCAGTATTTT.